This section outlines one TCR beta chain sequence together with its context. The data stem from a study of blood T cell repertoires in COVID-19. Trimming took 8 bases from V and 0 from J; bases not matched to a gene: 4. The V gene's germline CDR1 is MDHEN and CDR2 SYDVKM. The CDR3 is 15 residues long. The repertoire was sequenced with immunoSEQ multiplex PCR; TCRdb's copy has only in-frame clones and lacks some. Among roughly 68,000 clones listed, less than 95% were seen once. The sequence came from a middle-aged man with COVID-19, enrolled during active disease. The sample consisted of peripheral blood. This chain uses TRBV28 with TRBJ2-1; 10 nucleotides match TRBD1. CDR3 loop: CASRQGASSYNEQFF. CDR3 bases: TGTGCCAGCCGACAGGGGGCTAGCTCCTACAATGAGCAGTTCTTC.